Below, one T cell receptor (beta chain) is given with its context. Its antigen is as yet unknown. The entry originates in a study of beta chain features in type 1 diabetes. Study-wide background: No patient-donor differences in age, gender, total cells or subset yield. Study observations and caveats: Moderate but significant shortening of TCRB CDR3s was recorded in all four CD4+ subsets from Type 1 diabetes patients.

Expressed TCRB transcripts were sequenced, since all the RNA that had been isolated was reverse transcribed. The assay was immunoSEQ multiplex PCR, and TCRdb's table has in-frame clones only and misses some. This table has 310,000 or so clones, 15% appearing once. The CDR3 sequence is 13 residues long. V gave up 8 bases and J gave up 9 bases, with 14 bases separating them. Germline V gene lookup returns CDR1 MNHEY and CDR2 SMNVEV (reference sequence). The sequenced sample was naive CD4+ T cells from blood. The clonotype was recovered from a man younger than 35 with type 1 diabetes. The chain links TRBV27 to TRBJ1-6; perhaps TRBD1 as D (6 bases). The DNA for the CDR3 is TGTGCCAGCTCCGGGACATGGTTTTCACCCCTCCACTTT. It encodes CASSGTWFSPLHF.